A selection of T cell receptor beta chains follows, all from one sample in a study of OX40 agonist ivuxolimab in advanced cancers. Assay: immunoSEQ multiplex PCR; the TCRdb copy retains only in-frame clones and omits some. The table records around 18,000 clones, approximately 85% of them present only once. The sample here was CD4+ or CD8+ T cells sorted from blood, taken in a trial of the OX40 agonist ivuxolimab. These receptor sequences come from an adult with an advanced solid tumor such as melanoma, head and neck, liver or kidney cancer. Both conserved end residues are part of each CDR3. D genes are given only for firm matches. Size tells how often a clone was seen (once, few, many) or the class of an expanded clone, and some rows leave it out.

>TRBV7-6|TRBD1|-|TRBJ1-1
CASSLEETGGAGAFF
TGTGCCAGCAGCTTAGAAGAGACAGGGGGCGCAGGGGCTTTCTTT
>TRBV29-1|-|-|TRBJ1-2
CSVDQNGYTF
TGCAGCGTTGATCAGAATGGCTACACCTTC
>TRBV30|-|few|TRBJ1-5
CAWSVRSRWSPQHF
TGTGCCTGGAGTGTACGTTCCCGGTGGTCGCCCCAGCATTTT
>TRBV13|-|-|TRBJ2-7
CASSPGAGEGYEQYF
TGTGCCAGCAGCCCCGGGGCAGGGGAAGGCTACGAGCAGTACTTC
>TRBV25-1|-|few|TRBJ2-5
CASGQETQYF
TGTGCCAGCGGACAAGAGACCCAGTACTTC
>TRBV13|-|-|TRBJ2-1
CASSFESYNEQFF
TGTGCCAGCAGCTTTGAATCCTACAATGAGCAGTTCTTC
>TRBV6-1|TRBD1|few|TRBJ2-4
CASSKIDRENIQYF
TGTGCCAGCAGTAAGATTGACAGGGAAAACATTCAGTACTTC
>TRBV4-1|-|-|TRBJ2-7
CASSPGTDSYEQYF
TGCGCCAGCAGCCCCGGGACGGATTCCTACGAGCAGTACTTC
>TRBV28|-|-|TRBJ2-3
CASSPQGATQYF
TGTGCCAGCAGCCCTCAAGGGGCCACGCAGTATTTT
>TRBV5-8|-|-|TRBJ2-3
CASSLEGQDYSTDTQYF
TGTGCCAGCAGCTTGGAAGGACAAGATTATAGCACAGATACGCAGTATTTT
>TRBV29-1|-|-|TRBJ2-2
CSVAEGTRTGELFF
TGCAGCGTTGCAGAAGGCACCCGTACCGGGGAGCTGTTTTTT
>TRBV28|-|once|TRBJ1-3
CASKTSGDTQGNTIYF
TGTGCCAGCAAGACCTCCGGCGACACGCAGGGAAACACCATATATTTT
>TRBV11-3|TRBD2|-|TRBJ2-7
CASSGRGRSSYEQYF
TGTGCCAGCAGCGGGAGGGGACGGTCCTCCTACGAGCAGTACTTC
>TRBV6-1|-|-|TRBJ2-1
CASSEEDVGRQYNEQFF
TGTGCCAGCAGTGAAGAAGATGTAGGACGACAGTACAATGAGCAGTTCTTC
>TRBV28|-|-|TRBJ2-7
CASSLPTYEQYF
TGTGCCAGCAGTTTACCCACCTACGAGCAGTACTTC
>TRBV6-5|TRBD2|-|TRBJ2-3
CASSRTSGGSDTQYF
TGTGCCAGCAGTCGGACTAGCGGGGGGTCAGATACGCAGTATTTT
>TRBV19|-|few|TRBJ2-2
CASSGYLNTGELFF
TGTGCCAGTAGTGGTTATTTGAACACCGGGGAGCTGTTTTTT
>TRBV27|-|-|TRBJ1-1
CASSLIGALGTEAFF
TGTGCCAGCAGTTTAATCGGGGCCTTAGGTACTGAAGCTTTCTTT
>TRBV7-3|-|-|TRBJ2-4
CASSLKVQGKNIQYF
TGTGCCAGCAGCTTAAAGGTACAGGGTAAAAACATTCAGTACTTC
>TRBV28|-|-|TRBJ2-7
CASSLGPFLGEQYF
TGTGCCAGCAGTCTCGGACCTTTCTTGGGCGAGCAGTACTTC
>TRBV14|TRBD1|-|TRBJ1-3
CASSPLTGEVSGNTIYF
TGTGCCAGCAGTCCCTTGACAGGGGAGGTCTCTGGAAACACCATATATTTT
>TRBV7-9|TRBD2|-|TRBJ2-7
CASRRGVVEQYF
TGTGCCAGCAGACGGGGGGTGGTTGAGCAGTACTTC
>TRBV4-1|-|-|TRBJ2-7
CASSVQGSYEQYF
TGCGCCAGCAGCGTACAGGGCTCCTACGAGCAGTACTTC
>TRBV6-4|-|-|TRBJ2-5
CAGSDGDRETQYF
TGTGCCGGCAGTGATGGCGACAGGGAGACCCAGTACTTC
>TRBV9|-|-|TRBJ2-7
CASGEEHEQYF
TGTGCCAGCGGGGAAGAACACGAGCAGTACTTC
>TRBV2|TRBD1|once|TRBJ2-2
CASSRTGLNTGELFF
TGTGCCAGCAGCCGGACAGGCTTGAACACCGGGGAGCTGTTTTTT
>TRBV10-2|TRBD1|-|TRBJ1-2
CASSESPDRAYGYTF
TGCGCCAGCAGTGAGTCACCGGACAGGGCCTATGGCTACACCTTC
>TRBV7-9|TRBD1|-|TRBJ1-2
CASSLGGHRYGYTF
TGTGCCAGCAGCCTAGGGGGCCACCGGTATGGCTACACCTTC
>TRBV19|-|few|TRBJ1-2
CASSNRRSYTF
TGTGCCAGTAGTAACAGGAGGAGCTACACCTTC
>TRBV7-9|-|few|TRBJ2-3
CASSLVQAGTDTQYF
TGTGCCAGCAGCTTAGTACAGGCCGGCACAGATACGCAGTATTTT
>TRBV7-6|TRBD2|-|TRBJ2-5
CASSTELAVGETQYF
TGTGCCAGCAGTACAGAACTAGCGGTGGGGGAGACCCAGTACTTC
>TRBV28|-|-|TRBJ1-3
CATVTGTLRSGNTIYF
TGTGCCACCGTGACGGGTACCCTTCGCTCTGGAAACACCATATATTTT
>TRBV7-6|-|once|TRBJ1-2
CASSLEGGYGYTF
TGTGCCAGCAGCTTAGAGGGGGGCTATGGCTACACCTTC
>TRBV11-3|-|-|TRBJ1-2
CASSLAPLPGAGYTF
TGTGCCAGCAGCTTAGCTCCCCTACCGGGGGCTGGCTACACCTTC
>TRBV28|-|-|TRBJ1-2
CASSPYSESNYGYTF
TGTGCCAGCAGCCCCTACTCGGAGTCTAACTATGGCTACACCTTC
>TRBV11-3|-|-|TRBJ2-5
CASSLRASTHGETQYF
TGTGCCAGCAGCTTAAGGGCGAGCACCCATGGGGAGACCCAGTACTTC
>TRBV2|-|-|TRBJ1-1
CASSEAGGNTEAFF
TGTGCCAGCAGTGAAGCGGGAGGAAACACTGAAGCTTTCTTT
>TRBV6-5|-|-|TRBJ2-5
CASSSGLAGLKETQYF
TGTGCCAGCAGTTCCGGACTGGCGGGGCTAAAAGAGACCCAGTACTTC
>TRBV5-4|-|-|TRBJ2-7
CASSLRGEVYEQYF
TGTGCCAGCAGCTTGCGAGGGGAGGTCTACGAGCAGTACTTC
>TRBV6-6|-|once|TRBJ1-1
CASSYTAGDTEAFF
TGTGCCAGCAGTTACACGGCGGGAGACACTGAAGCTTTCTTT
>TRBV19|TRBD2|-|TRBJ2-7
CASSDGTSGRRPYEQYF
TGTGCCAGTAGTGACGGGACTAGCGGGAGGAGGCCCTACGAGCAGTACTTC
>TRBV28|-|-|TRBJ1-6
CASSLPGVPPWVVRSPLHF
TGTGCCAGCAGTTTACCGGGTGTGCCCCCCTGGGTCGTAAGGTCACCCCTCCACTTT
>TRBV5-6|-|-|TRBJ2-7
CASKKGLLVPYEQYF
TGTGCCAGCAAAAAGGGGTTATTAGTCCCCTACGAGCAGTACTTC
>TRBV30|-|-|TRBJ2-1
CARSFGAVRSNEQFF
TGTGCCCGGTCCTTCGGGGCAGTCAGATCCAATGAGCAGTTCTTC
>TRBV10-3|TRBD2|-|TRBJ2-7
CATAWGTSWLYEQYF
TGTGCCACGGCCTGGGGGACTAGTTGGCTCTACGAGCAGTACTTC
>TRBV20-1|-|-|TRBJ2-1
CSATSINEQFF
TGCAGTGCTACGTCGATCAATGAGCAGTTCTTC
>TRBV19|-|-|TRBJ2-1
CASSIPLEGYNEQFF
TGTGCCAGTAGTATCCCCCTGGAAGGGTACAATGAGCAGTTCTTC
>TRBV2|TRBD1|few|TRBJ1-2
CASSQGQGAYGYTF
TGTGCCAGCAGCCAGGGACAGGGGGCCTATGGCTACACCTTC
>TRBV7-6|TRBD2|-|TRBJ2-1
CASRRTSGSSYNEQFF
TGTGCCAGCAGAAGGACTAGCGGAAGCTCCTACAATGAGCAGTTCTTC
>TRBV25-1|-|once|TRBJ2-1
CASSDRGYFLEQFF
TGTGCCAGCAGTGACCGGGGGTATTTTCTTGAGCAGTTCTTC
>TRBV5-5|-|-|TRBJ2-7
CASSLVYEQYF
TGTGCCAGCAGCTTGGTCTACGAGCAGTACTTC
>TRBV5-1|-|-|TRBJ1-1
CASSSPINTEAFF
TGCGCCAGCAGCTCCCCTATAAACACTGAAGCTTTCTTT
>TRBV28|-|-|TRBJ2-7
CASSFSDYEQYF
TGTGCCAGCAGTTTTAGTGATTACGAGCAGTACTTC
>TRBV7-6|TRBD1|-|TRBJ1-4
CASSSGTGLMKELFF
TGTGCCAGCAGCTCCGGGACAGGACTAATGAAAGAACTGTTTTTT
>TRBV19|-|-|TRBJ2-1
CASSANSYNEQFF
TGTGCCAGTAGTGCCAACTCCTACAATGAGCAGTTCTTC